What follows are 6 T cell receptor beta chains derived from one specimen sequenced in a study of T cell repertoires in cytomegalovirus infection. TCRdb reanalysed the reads using MiXCR and keeps one entry per CDR3 protein. The sample yields 250,000 or so distinct CDR3 sequences, about a sixth seen once. The sample consisted of CD8+ T cells from PBMCs. The source is a human donor in good health (CMV status not recorded). Some clones in this sample may be carry-over from other donors' samples.

This clonotype was found many times. V usage is TRBV12-3 or TRBV12-4 and J usage is TRBJ1-2, with TRBD1 identical over 7 bases. The CDR3 contains 16 residues. V lost 3 bases and J lost 3; bases outside the gene matches: 10. The CDR3 DNA sequence: TGTGCCAGCAGTTTTTTTGGACAGGTGGAATACTATGGCTACACCTTC. Its protein product is CASSFFGQVEYYGYTF.

This clonotype was detected many times. The rearrangement links TRBV7-2 to TRBJ2-5, with D unresolved. The V and J ends lost 3 bases and 5 bases respectively, with 16 bases between them. This CDR3 has 15 residues. Germline CDR1 is SGHTA and CDR2 is FQGNSA. The CDR3 loop is CASSFSIGPPETQYF. In DNA form, the CDR3 reads TGTGCCAGCAGCTTCTCGATCGGCCCCCCGGAGACCCAGTACTTC.

The chain links TRBV7-3 to TRBJ1-2; D is unresolved. Trimming took off 3 bases at V and 4 bases at J, with 9 bases between the two ends. The germline V gene encodes CDR1 SGHTA and CDR2 FQGTGA. The length of the CDR3 is 13 residues. The CDR3 coding sequence is TGTGCCAGCAGCTTCGAGGGTGGCTATGGCTACACCTTC. It yields the protein CASSFEGGYGYTF.

This clonotype appeared many times. The chain joins TRBV6-2 or TRBV6-3 to TRBJ2-7; D is perhaps TRBD1 (5 bases). Germline values: CDR1 MNHEY, CDR2 SVGEGT. Trimming took off 6 bases at V and 2 bases at J, with 14 bases between the two ends. CDR3 size: 14 residues. CDR3 nucleotides: TGTGCCAGCAGCTTCGACAGCCTCCCCTACGAGCAGTACTTC. Protein sequence: CASSFDSLPYEQYF.

This chain connects TRBV6-5 to TRBJ1-1; maybe TRBD1 (5 bases). CDR1 and CDR2 from the germline V gene are MNHEY and SVGAGI. The CDR3 loop spans 15 amino acids. Between the trimmed V and J ends, which lost 2 bases and 4 bases, there was a span of 14 bases. CDR3 sequence reads: CASSYGPGKGTEAFF. The CDR3 DNA is TGTGCCAGCAGTTACGGTCCAGGGAAGGGCACTGAAGCTTTCTTT.

This clonotype was observed many times. The V gene is TRBV7-2, the J gene TRBJ1-5; D not resolved. There are 13 residues in the CDR3. Germline V lookup: CDR1 SGHTA, CDR2 FQGNSA. With 5 bases removed from V and 0 bases from J, the gap between germline ends came to 5 bases. The CDR3 region is CASSIDSNQPQHF. CDR3 DNA sequence: TGTGCCAGCAGCATAGATAGCAATCAGCCCCAGCATTTT.